The following is a T cell receptor beta chain sequence with its context. Its antigen is as yet unknown. The sample comes from a study of blood T cells in healthy people across ages. Study results and caveats: Roughly linear declines in TCR beta diversity per million T cells occurred with age. Correlation between TCR beta diversity and naive T cell percentage was strong.

Primed by a sample-barcoded 5' primer and a J-beta primer mix, a second PCR proceeded for 7 to 11 cycles. From the 5' RACE reads, TCRdb called clonotypes with MiXCR, one entry per CDR3 protein. Of roughly 1.5 million distinct CDR3 sequences listed, about 42% were seen once; the top ten hold approximately 4.1%. Researchers collected roughly 10 milliliters of peripheral blood from every single donor. V was pared by 6 bases and J by 5 bases, with 16 bases between. Germline V gene data show CDR1 as MNHEY and CDR2 as SMNVEV (reference sequence). The CDR3 sequence is 14 residues long. The chain joins TRBV27 to TRBJ1-2; no clear D gene. The clonotype originates from a woman aged 18-29 years in good health. Specimen: blood. The CDR3 nucleotides read TGTGCCAGCAGGCCCCTAGCAGAAGGGTATGGCTACACCTTC. Its translation is CASRPLAEGYGYTF.